The rows below give T cell receptor beta chains drawn from one sample of a study of beta chain features in type 1 diabetes. This table comes from immunoSEQ multiplex PCR, and its TCRdb copy is limited to in-frame clones, with some not included. The sample gives over 150,000 clones, about 13% of which show up once; about 0.66% is in the top ten. Sequenced: central memory CD4+ T cells from blood. The receptors derive from a woman aged 18 to 35 in good health. Both conserved end residues are part of each CDR3. The D gene is left open where the match is weak. A row's size may be missing; if present it is once, few, many or a size class.

TRBJ1-5 TRBV29-1 few 13 TRBD1 TGCAGCGTTGAGACAGGGAACGGTCAGCCCCAGCATTTT CSVETGNGQPQHF
TRBJ2-3 TRBV11-2 . 13 . TGTGCCAGCAGCTTCTCCAGCGCAGATACGCAGTATTTT CASSFSSADTQYF
TRBJ2-5 TRBV4-1 . 14 TRBD2 TGCGCCAGCAGCCAAGGGGAGCGGGATGGGACCCAGTACTTC CASSQGERDGTQYF
TRBJ2-2 TRBV7-3 . 14 . TGTGCCAGCAGCTCCAGCGACAGTACCGGGGAGCTGTTTTTT CASSSSDSTGELFF
TRBJ2-3 TRBV7-9 . 16 TRBD2 TGTGCCAGCAGCTTAGTGACTAGCGGGGCCACAGATACGCAGTATTTT CASSLVTSGATDTQYF
TRBJ1-1 TRBV13 few 15 TRBD1 TGTGCCAGCAGCTTTAGGGACAGGGTGAACACTGAAGCTTTCTTT CASSFRDRVNTEAFF
TRBJ2-1 TRBV6-5 . 14 TRBD2 TGTGCCAGCAGTACTAGCGGGAGGGGCGCTGGGCAGTTCTTC CASSTSGRGAGQFF
TRBJ1-4 TRBV18 few 13 . TGTGCCAGCTCACCGACGGGGAATGAAAAACTGTTTTTT CASSPTGNEKLFF
TRBJ2-2 TRBV7-6 few 16 . TGTGCCAGCAGCCCAAATGGGGGCGCGAACACCGGGGAGCTGTTTTTT CASSPNGGANTGELFF
TRBJ1-1 TRBV29-1 . 12 TRBD1 TGCAGCGTTAACAGGGGACGGACTGAAGCTTTCTTT CSVNRGRTEAFF
TRBJ1-2 TRBV2 . 16 . TGTGCCAGCAAGATCGAAGCCGGGAGGACTAACTATGGCTACACCTTC CASKIEAGRTNYGYTF
TRBJ2-2 TRBV5-1 few 15 TRBD1 TGCGCCAGCAGCCCTCCCGGGACAGGGGCCGGGGAGCTGTTTTTT CASSPPGTGAGELFF
TRBJ1-1 TRBV29-1 . 14 TRBD1 TGCAGCGTTGCCGGGACAGGGTTGTTGACTGAAGCTTTCTTT CSVAGTGLLTEAFF
TRBJ1-1 TRBV19 few 14 . TGTGCCAGTAGGGGCAGGGAAGGCGTGACTGAAGCTTTCTTT CASRGREGVTEAFF
TRBJ2-3 TRBV30 . 15 TRBD1 TGTGCCTGGAGTACAGGGCAGGGGGCAACAGATACGCAGTATTTT CAWSTGQGATDTQYF